What follows are 21 T cell receptor beta chains derived from one specimen sequenced in a study of cytomegalovirus exposure and HLA in healthy donors. Both 60 Vbeta primers and 13 Jbeta primers went into the PCR. The table came from immunoSEQ multiplex PCR; TCRdb's copy has only in-frame clones and leaves some out. The repertoire holds about 94,000 clones, around 74% seen once, with roughly 7% in the top ten. The sample comprised PBMCs. The receptors here all came from a man aged 40-49 years in good health and CMV-seropositive.

The chain combines TRBV7-3 with TRBJ2-5; perhaps TRBD2 as D (5 bases). Germline V lookup: CDR1 SGHTA, CDR2 FQGTGA. Trimming shortened V by 1 base and J by 3 bases, and 6 bases separated the two germline ends. The CDR3 length is 13 residues. In DNA, the CDR3 is TGTGCCAGCAGCTTAAACGGGGAAGAGACCCAGTACTTC. Translation: CASSLNGEETQYF.

This chain connects TRBV9 to TRBJ2-6; 9 bases match TRBD1. Trimming removed 2 bases from V and 4 bases from J; junction bases left unmatched: 4. Germline CDR1 SGDLS, CDR2 YYNGEE. This CDR3 spans 16 amino acids. The CDR3 region is CASSVGQGSGANVLTF. In nucleotides, the CDR3 is TGTGCCAGCAGCGTGGGACAGGGTTCGGGGGCCAACGTCCTGACTTTC.

This clone has just one count. The V and J genes are TRBV7-9 and TRBJ2-5; D unclear. The CDR3 length is 14 residues. The germline V and J ends were trimmed by 3 bases and 5 bases, with 13 bases remaining between them. CDR1 and CDR2 from the germline V gene are SEHNR and FQNEAQ (reference sequence). The DNA of the CDR3 is TGTGCCAGCAGCTTCCCTGCGTATACGGAGACCCAGTACTTC. Its translation: CASSFPAYTETQYF.

The chain uses TRBV4-2 and TRBJ2-1; D is uncertain. Trimming shortened V by 0 bases and J by 7 bases, and 10 bases separated the two germline ends. The V gene's germline CDR1 is LGHNA and CDR2 YNFKEQ. This CDR3 contains 14 residues. The CDR3 loop is CASSQDQTQNEQFF. The CDR3 DNA reads TGTGCCAGCAGCCAAGATCAGACTCAGAATGAGCAGTTCTTC.

The chain couples TRBV7-9 to TRBJ1-2; 9 positions match TRBD1. Germline V lookup: CDR1 SEHNR, CDR2 FQNEAQ (reference sequence). The V gene end was trimmed by 5 bases and the J gene end by 4 bases; junction bases not matched to a gene: 2. The CDR3 is 13 residues long. The CDR3 sequence is CASSTTGGYGYTF. CDR3 in DNA: TGTGCCAGCAGCACGACAGGGGGCTATGGCTACACCTTC.

The chain joins TRBV5-1 to TRBJ1-1; D ambiguous. From germline, CDR1 is SGHRS and CDR2 YFSETQ. This CDR3 has 14 amino acids. V was cut by 4 bases and J by 2 bases, with 12 bases left in between. The DNA for the CDR3 is TGCGCCAGCAGCCTATCTCTTTCAAACACTGAAGCTTTCTTT. Protein: CASSLSLSNTEAFF. The full variable domain, with the rest looked up from reference TRBV5-1 and TRBJ1-1, is KAGVTQTPRYLIKTRGQQVTLSCSPISGHRSVSWYQQTPGQGLQFLFEYFSETQRNKGNFPGRFSGRQFSNSRSEMNVSTLELGDSALYLCASSLSLSNTEAFFGQGTRLTVV.

This CDR3 reads CASKRTGLSNQPQHF. DNA of the CDR3: TGTGCCAGCAAAAGGACAGGGTTGAGCAATCAGCCCCAGCATTTT. This rearrangement joins TRBV7-2 to TRBJ1-5; TRBD1 aligns across 8 bases. This CDR3 has 15 amino acids. Trimming at V came to 7 bases and at J to 1 base, leaving 6 bases not matched to a gene. CDR1 and CDR2 (germline): SGHTA, FQGNSA.

The table lists this clone with a few counts. The rearrangement uses TRBV7-2 and TRBJ2-7; D gene unclear. This CDR3 spans 16 amino acids. Trimming pared 1 base from V and 2 bases from J, leaving 15 bases between. Germline CDR1 and CDR2: SGHTA and FQGNSA. Here the CDR3 reads CASSLDQFTSTYEQYF. DNA of the CDR3: TGTGCCAGCAGCTTAGACCAATTTACGTCTACCTACGAGCAGTACTTC. The whole variable domain, filled in from reference TRBV7-2 and TRBJ2-7, reads GAGVSQSPSNKVTEKGKDVELRCDPISGHTALYWYRQSLGQGLEFLIYFQGNSAPDKSGLPSDRFSAERTGGSVSTLTIQRTQQEDSAVYLCASSLDQFTSTYEQYFGPGTRLTVT.

The chain carries TRBV27 and TRBJ1-1, with 10 positions matching TRBD1. The CDR3 consists of 17 residues. From germline, CDR1 is MNHEY and CDR2 SMNVEV (reference sequence). J gave up 4 bases and V 2 bases, and 10 bases lay outside the gene matches. The CDR3 DNA reads TGTGCCAGCAGTTTAGCGAGGGGACAGGGGACAGGCACTGAAGCTTTCTTT. Translation gives CASSLARGQGTGTEAFF.

The genes are TRBV10-2 and TRBJ1-4; TRBD1 aligns across 8 bases. J gave up 5 bases and V 4 bases, and 3 bases lay outside the gene matches. Germline V gene lookup returns CDR1 WSHSY and CDR2 SAAADI. The CDR3 covers 14 residues. This chain's CDR3 is CASSAAGGNEKLFF. DNA for the CDR3: TGCGCCAGCAGTGCGGCAGGGGGCAATGAAAAACTGTTTTTT.

The rearrangement links TRBV5-6 to TRBJ2-2; 8 positions agree with TRBD1. Germline CDR1 SGHDT, CDR2 YYEEEE. CDR3 length: 16 residues. Trimming took 3 bases from V and 3 from J; bases not matched to a gene: 7. The CDR3 nucleotides are TGTGCCAGCAGCTGGCCAGGGGGCGCCGACACCGGGGAGCTGTTTTTT. It specifies CASSWPGGADTGELFF.

This chain connects TRBV7-9 to TRBJ1-1, with a tentative D call TRBD1 (5 bases). The CDR3 extends over 13 amino acids. Germline-derived CDR1 and CDR2 are SEHNR and FQNEAQ (reference sequence). V lost 5 bases and J lost 4, with 11 bases in between. CDR3 residues: CASSPQGSTEAFF. DNA of the CDR3: TGTGCCAGCAGCCCCCAGGGCAGCACTGAAGCTTTCTTT.

The genes are TRBV18 and TRBJ1-1; TRBD1 agrees at 9 bases. The CDR3 consists of 14 residues. Germline CDR1 is KGHSH and CDR2 is LQKENI. V dropped 3 bases and J dropped 5; count of bases not matched to a gene: 4. Here the CDR3 reads CASSPGTGKTEAFF. The CDR3 coding sequence is TGTGCCAGCTCACCCGGGACAGGGAAAACTGAAGCTTTCTTT.

This chain uses TRBV4-3 with TRBJ1-2; D may be TRBD1 (5 bases). V was pared by 6 bases and J by 8 bases, with 16 bases between. The CDR3 loop spans 13 amino acids. Germline V gives CDR1 LGHNA, CDR2 YSLEER. The CDR3 region is CASRMDQGVGYTF. CDR3 DNA: TGCGCCAGCAGGATGGACCAGGGTGTCGGCTACACCTTC.

The V and J genes are TRBV19 and TRBJ1-5; TRBD1 matches 11 bases. CDR3 size: 15 residues. Germline V CDR1 and CDR2: LNHDA, SQIVND (reference sequence). Trimming at V came to 9 bases and at J to 3 bases, leaving 7 bases not matched to a gene. The DNA for the CDR3 is TGTGCCAGAGATGGACAGGGGGCGCCCAATCAGCCCCAGCATTTT. Translation gives CARDGQGAPNQPQHF.

The rearrangement joins TRBV2 to TRBJ1-2; D is uncertain. This CDR3 spans 15 amino acids. Germline CDR1 SNHLY, CDR2 FYNNEI. Deletions cut 3 bases from V and 6 bases from J, with 17 bases between. The CDR3 region is CASSDLAQAIHGYTF. As DNA, the CDR3 is TGTGCCAGCAGTGACTTAGCGCAGGCTATCCATGGCTACACCTTC. Full variable domain (rest looked up from reference TRBV2 and TRBJ1-2): EPEVTQTPSHQVTQMGQEVILRCVPISNHLYFYWYRQILGQKVEFLVSFYNNEISEKSEIFDDQFSVERPDGSNFTLKIRSTKLEDSAMYFCASSDLAQAIHGYTFGSGTRLTVV.

This sequence joins TRBV5-1 and TRBJ2-5, with 7 nucleotides matching TRBD1. Germline CDR1 and CDR2: SGHRS and YFSETQ. The trim removed 0 bases at V and 4 bases at J, leaving 0 bases unmatched. The CDR3 sequence is 13 residues long. Written as DNA, the CDR3 is TGCGCCAGCAGCTTGGGACAGGGAGAGACCCAGTACTTC. It specifies CASSLGQGETQYF. The variable domain in full, with the rest retrieved from reference TRBV5-1 and TRBJ2-5, is KAGVTQTPRYLIKTRGQQVTLSCSPISGHRSVSWYQQTPGQGLQFLFEYFSETQRNKGNFPGRFSGRQFSNSRSEMNVSTLELGDSALYLCASSLGQGETQYFGPGTRLLVL.

This sequence joins TRBV7-3 and TRBJ2-3; 9 positions agree with TRBD2. The V and J ends lost 4 bases and 5 bases, in that order; junction bases with no gene match: 7. The CDR3 spans 15 residues. The germline V gene encodes CDR1 SGHTA and CDR2 FQGTGA. CDR3 amino acids: CASSYGGGALDTQYF. In nucleotides, the CDR3 is TGTGCCAGCAGCTATGGCGGGGGGGCTTTAGATACGCAGTATTTT. The full variable domain, completed using reference TRBV7-3 and TRBJ2-3, is GAGVSQTPSNKVTEKGKYVELRCDPISGHTALYWYRQSLGQGPEFLIYFQGTGAADDSGLPNDRFFAVRPEGSVSTLKIQRTERGDSAVYLCASSYGGGALDTQYFGPGTRLTVL.

The chain employs TRBV5-8 and TRBJ2-1; the D is unclear. The germline V gene encodes CDR1 SGHTS and CDR2 YDEGEE. The CDR3 runs 13 residues. Trimming left V 4 bases short and J 9 bases short, with 14 bases between. The CDR3 reads CASSQLESGEQFF. CDR3 DNA sequence: TGTGCCAGCAGCCAGCTCGAGTCGGGTGAGCAGTTCTTC.

This clone has more than one count but fewer than ten. The rearrangement uses TRBV6-1 and TRBJ2-3, with 9 bases fitting TRBD2. Looked up from germline, CDR1 is MNHNS and CDR2 is SASEGT. The CDR3 runs to 15 residues. After removal of 4 bases from V and 2 bases from J, the junction contained 4 bases not matched to a gene. The CDR3 loop reads CASSVAGALTDTQYF. The CDR3 DNA reads as TGTGCCAGCAGTGTAGCGGGGGCCCTCACAGATACGCAGTATTTT.

This clone was observed once. V gene TRBV9 combines with J gene TRBJ2-3, with D maybe TRBD1 (5 bases). Trimming pared 0 bases from V and 0 bases from J, leaving 8 bases between. Germline CDR1 and CDR2: SGDLS and YYNGEE. The CDR3 runs to 15 residues. This chain's CDR3 is CASSVDGQSTDTQYF. CDR3 DNA: TGTGCCAGCAGCGTAGACGGACAAAGCACAGATACGCAGTATTTT.